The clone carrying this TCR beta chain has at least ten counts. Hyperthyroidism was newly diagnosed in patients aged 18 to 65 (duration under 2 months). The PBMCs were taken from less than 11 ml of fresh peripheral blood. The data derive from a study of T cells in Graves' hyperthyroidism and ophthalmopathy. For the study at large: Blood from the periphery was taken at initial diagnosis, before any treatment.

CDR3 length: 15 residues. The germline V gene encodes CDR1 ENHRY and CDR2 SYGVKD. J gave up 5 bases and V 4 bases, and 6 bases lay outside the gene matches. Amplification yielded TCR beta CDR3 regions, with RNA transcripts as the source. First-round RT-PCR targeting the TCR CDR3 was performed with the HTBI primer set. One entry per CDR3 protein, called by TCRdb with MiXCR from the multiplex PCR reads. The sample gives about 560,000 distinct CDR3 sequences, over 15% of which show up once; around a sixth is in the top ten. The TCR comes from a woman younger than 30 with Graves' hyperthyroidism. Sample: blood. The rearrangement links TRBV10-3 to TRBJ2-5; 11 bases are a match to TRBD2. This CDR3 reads CAISGQLAGEETQYF. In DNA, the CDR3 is TGTGCCATCAGTGGTCAACTAGCGGGGGAGGAGACCCAGTACTTC.